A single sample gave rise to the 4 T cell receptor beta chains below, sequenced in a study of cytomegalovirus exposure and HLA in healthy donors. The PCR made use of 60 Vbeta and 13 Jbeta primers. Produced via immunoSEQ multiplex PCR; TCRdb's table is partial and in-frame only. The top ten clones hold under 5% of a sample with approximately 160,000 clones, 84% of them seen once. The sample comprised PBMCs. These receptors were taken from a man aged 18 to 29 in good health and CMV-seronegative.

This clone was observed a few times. CDR3 sequence (DNA): TGCGCCAGCAGCTTGACAGGTTCCACCTACGAGCAGTACTTC. It codes for CASSLTGSTYEQYF. The chain joins TRBV5-1 to TRBJ2-7; D is possibly TRBD1 (5 bases). The CDR3 sequence is 14 residues long. Germline V gene lookup returns CDR1 SGHRS and CDR2 YFSETQ. V lost 1 base and J lost 2, with 10 bases in between.

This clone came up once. The CDR3 region is CAIRKQGFNGYTF. CDR3 DNA: TGTGCCATCAGAAAACAGGGATTTAATGGCTACACCTTC. The V gene is TRBV10-3, the J gene TRBJ1-2, with TRBD1 as a possible D gene (6 bases). Between the trimmed V and J ends, which lost 6 bases and 6 bases, there was a span of 14 bases. The CDR3 spans 13 residues. CDR1 and CDR2 from the germline V gene are ENHRY and SYGVKD.

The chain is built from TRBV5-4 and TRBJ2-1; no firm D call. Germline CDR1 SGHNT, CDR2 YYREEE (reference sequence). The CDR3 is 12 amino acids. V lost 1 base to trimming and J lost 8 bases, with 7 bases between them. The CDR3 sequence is CASSLTDHEQFF. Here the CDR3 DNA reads TGTGCCAGCAGCTTGACAGACCATGAGCAGTTCTTC.

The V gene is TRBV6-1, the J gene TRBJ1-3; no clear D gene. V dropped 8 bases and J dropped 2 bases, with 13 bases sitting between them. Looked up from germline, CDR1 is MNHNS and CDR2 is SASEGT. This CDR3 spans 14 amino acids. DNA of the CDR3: TGTGCCAGCCTAGGTTCGGGAACTGGAAACACCATATATTTT. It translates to CASLGSGTGNTIYF.